This TCR beta chain was found in a study of blood T cell repertoires in COVID-19 (TCRdb year 2020). For context, the study as a whole: Samples covering the acute and convalescent phases of COVID-19 were provided by collaborators in the United States, Italy and Spain. The prospective study material was composed of cDNA or gDNA derived from T cells, B-cell-depleted T cells, or PBMCs. Subjects who had been exposed to COVID-19, were actively infected with it, or had recovered from it provided the deeply sampled blood TCRbeta repertoires that made up the dataset. The repertoires were made available in a free public database intended to serve as a resource for research on the immune response to SARS-CoV-2. The samples were drawn from the first 160 participants of the ongoing ImmuneRACE study and from about 1,200 subjects provided by 6 global collaborators. A de-identified subject ID, COVID-19 status, age in years and sex were almost always included in the sample metadata. Where available, HLA class I and class II types were taken from metadata supplied by the sample provider and were not determined by assay-based typing.

The research as a whole found: The quantity of clinical and demographic metadata differed by source and by participant and was supplied without curation.

Trimmed from V: 4 bases; trimmed from J: 6 bases; junction bases lacking a gene match: 8. From cysteine to phenylalanine, the CDR3 is 14 amino acids long. CDR3 DNA is the only sequence kept; it has 42 bases, read in frame from the first base. The germline V gene yields SGHTA for CDR1 and FQGNSA for CDR2. At one collaborating source in Seattle, patients were enrolled during active infection and were followed longitudinally through the course of disease. Collaborating institutions collected whole blood in K2EDTA tubes following their own protocols. For TCRbeta analysis, collaborators shipped samples as frozen whole blood, isolated PBMCs, or DNA extracted from either of those sample types. The immunoSEQ Assay, a bias-controlled multiplex PCR, was used to amplify TCRbeta CDR3 regions from genomic DNA. Turning to the authors' computational methods: The number of nucleated cells in each sample was estimated by amplification of reference gene primers within the assay. To quantify the absolute abundance of each unique TCRbeta CDR3 rearrangement, sequence reads were collapsed and filtered. For each sample, productive Simpson clonality was calculated as the square root of Simpson's diversity index across productive rearrangements. TCRdb re-hosts the immuneACCESS table, in-frame sequences only. Its copies lack some clones; in the studies checked, an unresolved V gene accounts for under half of them, and the cause for the rest is not known. The DNA gave D and trimming, while V, J and clone size come from that table. This sample gives tens of thousands of clones in total; approximately 75% of them show up just once. The ten largest account for over 6.5% of the sample.

Of note for this clone: What this receptor recognizes is not known. No much larger clonotype is one base removed from it; base qualities were not supplied.

The V and J genes are TRBV7-2 and TRBJ2-5, with 7 middle bases fitting TRBD2. This clonotype was sampled from a man aged 45-60 years with COVID-19, enrolled during active disease. The sample consisted of peripheral blood. CDR3 protein: CASSSSSGGKTQYF. At the DNA level, the sequence is TGTGCCAGCAGCTCCTCGTCGGGGGGTAAGACCCAGTACTTC.